These 17 T cell receptor beta chains were all obtained from the same sample, sequenced in a study of OX40 agonist ivuxolimab in advanced cancers. Repertoires were generated with immunoSEQ multiplex PCR, while TCRdb's copy carries only in-frame clones and drops some. Of tens of thousands of clones listed, 80% to 90% were seen once; the top ten hold around 2%. Here the sequenced sample was CD4+ or CD8+ T cells sorted from blood, taken in a trial of the OX40 agonist ivuxolimab. Receptor source: an adult with an advanced solid tumor such as melanoma, head and neck, liver or kidney cancer.

The chain is built from TRBV30 and TRBJ1-6, with D perhaps matching TRBD1 (5 bases). CDR1 is GTSNPN and CDR2 is SVGIG in the germline V gene (reference sequence). The V gene lost 0 bases and the J gene lost 6 bases, with 12 bases spanning the gap. The CDR3 spans 15 residues. The CDR3 protein is CAWSVLAGLNSPLHF. The CDR3 DNA follows: TGTGCCTGGAGTGTACTCGCGGGGCTTAATTCACCCCTCCACTTT.

CDR3 region: CASSPSRQAMSDEQYF. In DNA form, the CDR3 reads TGCGCCAGCAGCCCTAGCAGACAGGCCATGAGTGACGAGCAGTACTTC. The chain recombines TRBV5-1 with TRBJ2-7, with D tentatively TRBD1 (6 bases). V was trimmed by 4 bases and J by 5 bases, leaving 22 bases between them. This CDR3 spans 16 amino acids. Looked up from germline, CDR1 is SGHRS and CDR2 is YFSETQ.

J is TRBJ2-3 and V is TRBV5-1; D ambiguous. Germline V gene sequence: CDR1 SGHRS, CDR2 YFSETQ. Trimming shortened V by 0 bases and J by 0 bases, and 5 bases separated the two germline ends. The CDR3 extends over 14 amino acids. CDR3: CASSLGGSTDTQYF. Here the CDR3 DNA reads TGCGCCAGCAGCTTGGGGGGTAGCACAGATACGCAGTATTTT.

V gene TRBV28 combines with J gene TRBJ2-5; D is perhaps TRBD1 (5 bases). The length of the CDR3 is 13 residues. The germline V gene has CDR1 MDHEN and CDR2 SYDVKM. With 5 bases removed from V and 5 bases from J, the gap between germline ends came to 12 bases. In nucleotides, the CDR3 is TGTGCCAGCAGTATCAGGGTGGGGGAGACCCAGTACTTC. As protein: CASSIRVGETQYF.

V and J are TRBV5-1 and TRBJ2-5; D call uncertain. The DNA end is more similar to TRBJ2-7, so the J call may be wrong. CDR1 is SGHRS and CDR2 is YFSETQ in the germline V gene. The CDR3 consists of 14 residues. The CDR3 protein is CASSFLPGTYEQYF. The CDR3 DNA is TGCGCCAGCAGCTTCTTACCAGGTACCTACGAGCAGTACTTC.

The V gene is TRBV5-1, the J gene TRBJ2-7; TRBD2 matches 12 bases. Trimming removed 4 bases from V and 7 bases from J; junction bases left unmatched: 6. The CDR3 is 14 amino acids. Germline CDR1 reads SGHRS; CDR2 reads YFSETQ. The CDR3 spells CASSIGLAGWEQYF. CDR3 bases: TGCGCCAGCAGCATTGGACTAGCGGGATGGGAGCAGTACTTC.

V gene TRBV6-6 combines with J gene TRBJ1-5; perhaps TRBD1 as D (5 bases). The V and J ends lost 2 bases and 3 bases respectively, with 8 bases between them. The V gene's germline CDR1 is MNHNY and CDR2 SVGAGI (reference sequence). There are 14 residues in the CDR3. CDR3 DNA: TGTGCCAGCAGTTACGACAGAACCAATCAGCCCCAGCATTTT. It codes for CASSYDRTNQPQHF.

This clone was counted a few times. The chain employs TRBV5-5 and TRBJ2-2, with 10 nucleotides matching TRBD1. V shed 5 bases and J 5 bases; nucleotides not matched to a gene: 3. CDR1 is SGHKS, CDR2 YYEKEE, per germline (reference sequence). The CDR3 runs 14 residues. The CDR3, as DNA: TGTGCCAGCAGGTCGGGACAGGGGACCGGGGAGCTGTTTTTT. It specifies CASRSGQGTGELFF.

This clone was counted a single time. The V and J genes are TRBV28 and TRBJ2-3, with D perhaps matching TRBD2 (5 bases). V dropped 1 base and J dropped 0 bases, with 8 bases sitting between them. This CDR3 has 15 amino acids. Looked up from germline, CDR1 is MDHEN and CDR2 is SYDVKM. CDR3 DNA: TGTGCCAGCAGTTTATCGGGGTTTAGCACAGATACGCAGTATTTT. It translates to CASSLSGFSTDTQYF.

This clone was observed once. The chain has TRBV5-1 and TRBJ2-5; D gene uncertain. This CDR3 spans 13 amino acids. Per the germline V gene, CDR1 is SGHRS and CDR2 is YFSETQ. Deletions cut 7 bases from V and 2 bases from J, with 12 bases between. DNA for the CDR3: TGCGCCAGCGGACCCGGGCCACAAGAGACCCAGTACTTC. This codes for CASGPGPQETQYF.

As for this clone: At one boundary the junction diverges from the germline segment, which might be a read error. The chain joins TRBV7-7 to TRBJ2-5; tentatively, D is TRBD1 (6 bases). The length of the CDR3 is 13 residues. CDR1 and CDR2 (germline): SSHAT, FNYEAQ (reference sequence). CDR3 loop: CASSSTGQETQYF. In nucleotides, the CDR3 is TGTGCTAGCAGCTCGACAGGACAAGAGACCCAGTACTTC.

V and J are TRBV18 and TRBJ1-1; D call uncertain. Trimming pared 2 bases from V and 3 bases from J, leaving 7 bases between. The CDR3 extends over 13 amino acids. Germline loops: CDR1 KGHSH, CDR2 LQKENI. The CDR3 loop reads CASSPIGDTEAFF. Here the CDR3 DNA reads TGTGCCAGCTCACCAATCGGGGACACTGAAGCTTTCTTT.

The chain is built from TRBV18 and TRBJ2-6; D is undetermined. V was pared by 2 bases and J by 0 bases, with 8 bases between. Germline V gene lookup returns CDR1 KGHSH and CDR2 LQKENI. CDR3 length: 16 residues. The CDR3, as DNA: TGTGCCAGCTCACCAGATGGCAGCTCTGGGGCCAACGTCCTGACTTTC. The encoded protein is CASSPDGSSGANVLTF.

This clone was seen a single time. The chain couples TRBV28 to TRBJ2-7; TRBD1 matches 10 bases. The CDR3 runs to 17 residues. With V trimmed by 4 bases and J by 2 bases, 11 bases remained unmatched. Per the germline V gene, CDR1 is MDHEN and CDR2 is SYDVKM. CDR3 nucleotide sequence: TGTGCCAGCAGTTCCCGAAAATCTGGGACAGGGGCCTACGAGCAGTACTTC. This sequence encodes CASSSRKSGTGAYEQYF. Complete variable domain (other parts from reference TRBV28 and TRBJ2-7): DVKVTQSSRYLVKRTGEKVFLECVQDMDHENMFWYRQDPGLGLRLIYFSYDVKMKEKGDIPEGYSVSREKKERFSLILESASTNQTSMYLCASSSRKSGTGAYEQYFGPGTRLTVT.

The V gene is TRBV28, the J gene TRBJ1-3; D gene unclear. Trimming shortened V by 5 bases and J by 0 bases, and 14 bases separated the two germline ends. The CDR3 contains 16 residues. CDR1 and CDR2 from the germline V gene are MDHEN and SYDVKM. The CDR3 here is CASSPPGASSGNTIYF. CDR3 DNA sequence: TGTGCCAGCAGTCCCCCAGGCGCCAGCTCTGGAAACACCATATATTTT. Drawing the rest from reference TRBV28 and TRBJ1-3, the complete variable domain is DVKVTQSSRYLVKRTGEKVFLECVQDMDHENMFWYRQDPGLGLRLIYFSYDVKMKEKGDIPEGYSVSREKKERFSLILESASTNQTSMYLCASSPPGASSGNTIYFGEGSWLTVV.

CDR3 in amino acids: CASSLGTGSSYEQYF. The CDR3 nucleotides read TGTGCCAGCAGCCTTGGGACTGGTAGCTCCTACGAGCAGTACTTC. The rearrangement joins TRBV7-3 to TRBJ2-7; a possible D gene is TRBD2 (6 bases). The CDR3 is 15 amino acids. V was clipped by 5 bases and J by 0 bases, with 14 bases between them. The germline gives CDR1 SGHTA, CDR2 FQGTGA.

The genes are TRBV29-1 and TRBJ2-5; maybe TRBD2 (6 bases). The V and J ends lost 5 bases and 3 bases respectively, with 10 bases between them. The CDR3 consists of 12 residues. Germline CDR1 SQVTM, CDR2 ANQGSEA. CDR3 coding DNA: TGCAGCGTTTCGGCGGGAAAAGAGACCCAGTACTTC. It specifies CSVSAGKETQYF.